These 21 T cell receptor beta chains share one sample of origin, sequenced in a study of a mutant IDH1 vaccine in newly diagnosed glioma. The time point is: week 35, safety follow-up. Doses comprised 300 ug of mutant IDH1 20-mer peptide each, plus topical imiquimod. TCRdb's copy holds only in-frame clones and misses some; the assay was immunoSEQ multiplex PCR. The sample includes 34,000 or so clones, around four fifths of them seen just once. Their specific antigens are unknown. This sample comprised PBMCs, obtained from a glioma patient whose treatment included an IDH1 peptide vaccine. These receptor sequences come from a woman between 40 and 55 years old with glioma.

The chain joins TRBV11-2 to TRBJ1-2, with a possible D match to TRBD1 (5 bases). Germline values: CDR1 SGHAT, CDR2 FQNNGV. The CDR3 sequence is 15 residues long. V lost 0 bases and J 5 bases, leaving 13 bases between the germline ends. CDR3 in amino acids: CASSLETGTLYGYTF. As DNA, the CDR3 is TGTGCCAGCAGCTTAGAAACAGGAACTCTATATGGCTACACCTTC.

V gene TRBV9 combines with J gene TRBJ1-2, with 7 bases lining up with TRBD1. The CDR3 runs to 13 residues. Germline trimming cut 3 bases from V and 5 bases from J; bases unmatched to any gene: 4. CDR1 and CDR2 (germline): SGDLS, YYNGEE. For the CDR3, the DNA is TGTGCCAGCAGCGCCACAGGGGATTATGGCTACACCTTC. Its protein product is CASSATGDYGYTF. The full variable domain, its missing parts supplied by reference TRBV9 and TRBJ1-2, is DSGVTQTPKHLITATGQRVTLRCSPRSGDLSVYWYQQSLDQGLQFLIQYYNGEERAKGNILERFSAQQFPDLHSELNLSSLELGDSALYFCASSATGDYGYTFGSGTRLTVV.

The chain is built from TRBV7-2 and TRBJ2-5, with unresolved D. This CDR3 comprises 11 residues. V lost 5 bases to trimming and J lost 3 bases, with 4 bases between them. Germline lookup yields CDR1 SGHTA and CDR2 FQGNSA. This CDR3 is CASSQKETQYF. Here the CDR3 DNA reads TGTGCCAGCAGCCAGAAAGAGACCCAGTACTTC.

This clone showed up just a few times. The chain has TRBV30 and TRBJ1-2; TRBD1 agrees at 7 bases. V shed 4 bases and J 7 bases; nucleotides not matched to a gene: 6. The CDR3 covers 12 residues. Germline V lookup: CDR1 GTSNPN, CDR2 SVGIG (reference sequence). The CDR3 spells CAWTRTGIGYTF. CDR3 DNA sequence: TGTGCCTGGACCAGGACAGGTATTGGCTACACCTTC.

The chain employs TRBV19 and TRBJ2-6, with TRBD1 matching over 8 bases. The trim removed 3 bases at V and 1 base at J, leaving 5 bases unmatched. CDR1 and CDR2 from the germline V gene are LNHDA and SQIVND (reference sequence). The CDR3 is made up of 17 amino acids. The CDR3 reads CASSIGQGLSGANVLTF. CDR3 coding DNA: TGTGCCAGTAGTATTGGACAGGGCCTATCTGGGGCCAACGTCCTGACTTTC.

The chain uses TRBV6-4 and TRBJ1-6; D perhaps matches TRBD1 (6 bases). The V gene lost 6 bases and the J gene lost 3 bases, with 12 bases spanning the gap. The CDR3 loop spans 15 amino acids. Per the germline V gene, CDR1 is MRHNA and CDR2 is SNTAGT. CDR3 sequence: CASSTGFFYNSPLHF. The DNA of the CDR3 is TGTGCCAGCAGCACAGGGTTCTTCTATAATTCACCCCTCCACTTT.

The V call is TRBV30, the J call TRBJ1-5; D is undetermined. This CDR3 spans 13 amino acids. The V end lost 3 bases, the J end lost 0 bases, and 6 bases lay between the germline ends. Germline CDR1 reads GTSNPN; CDR2 reads SVGIG (reference sequence). The CDR3: CAWSADSNQPQHF. DNA for the CDR3: TGTGCCTGGAGCGCGGATAGCAATCAGCCCCAGCATTTT.

The V and J genes are TRBV9 and TRBJ2-5; TRBD2 aligns across 7 bases. The CDR3 has 14 amino acids. V trimming: 3 bases; J trimming: 4 bases; junction bases outside the gene matches: 6. The V gene's germline CDR1 is SGDLS and CDR2 YYNGEE. The CDR3 DNA is TGTGCCAGCAGCGCCGGGGGGAGGAGAGAGACCCAGTACTTC. This encodes CASSAGGRRETQYF.

The V gene is TRBV5-1, the J gene TRBJ2-7, with 14 bases matching TRBD2. V trimming: 4 bases; J trimming: 0 bases; junction bases outside the gene matches: 3. The CDR3 runs to 16 residues. The V gene's germline CDR1 is SGHRS and CDR2 YFSETQ. CDR3 region: CASSRGLAGDSYEQYF. CDR3 nucleotides: TGCGCCAGCAGCAGGGGACTAGCGGGGGACTCCTACGAGCAGTACTTC. Combining the CDR3 with reference TRBV5-1 and TRBJ2-7 gives the whole variable domain KAGVTQTPRYLIKTRGQQVTLSCSPISGHRSVSWYQQTPGQGLQFLFEYFSETQRNKGNFPGRFSGRQFSNSRSEMNVSTLELGDSALYLCASSRGLAGDSYEQYFGPGTRLTVT.

The CDR3 DNA sequence: TGTGCCAGCAGCCTCGGACAGGGGAACACTGAAGCTTTCTTT. Protein sequence: CASSLGQGNTEAFF. The chain carries TRBV7-9 and TRBJ1-1; TRBD1 matches at 8 bases. This CDR3 comprises 14 residues. V lost 5 bases to trimming and J lost 1 base; unmatched junction nucleotides: 3. Germline-derived CDR1 and CDR2 are SEHNR and FQNEAQ (reference sequence). The whole variable domain, remainder taken from reference TRBV7-9 and TRBJ1-1, is DTGVSQNPRHKITKRGQNVTFRCDPISEHNRLYWYRQTLGQGPEFLTYFQNEAQLEKSRLLSDRFSAERPKGSFSTLEIQRTEQGDSAMYLCASSLGQGNTEAFFGQGTRLTVV.

This chain links TRBV5-5 with TRBJ2-1; TRBD1 aligns across 8 bases. CDR1 is SGHKS and CDR2 is YYEKEE in the germline V gene (reference sequence). This CDR3 is 14 amino acids long. Losses at the gene ends were 4 bases for V and 9 bases for J; bases not matched to a gene: 9. CDR3 sequence: CASSTRQGFGEQFF. DNA for the CDR3: TGTGCCAGCAGCACCCGACAGGGGTTCGGTGAGCAGTTCTTC. Based on the CDR3 plus reference TRBV5-5 and TRBJ2-1, the full variable domain is DAGVTQSPTHLIKTRGQQVTLRCSPISGHKSVSWYQQVLGQGPQFIFQYYEKEERGRGNFPDRFSARQFPNYSSELNVNALLLGDSALYLCASSTRQGFGEQFFGPGTRLTVL.

The sample holds a few counts of this clone. The V and J genes are TRBV4-1 and TRBJ1-1; 9 bases fit TRBD1. The germline V gene encodes CDR1 MGHRA and CDR2 YSYEKL. V lost 3 bases, J lost 7 bases, and 6 bases stayed unmatched. The CDR3 has 14 residues. This CDR3 reads CASSHGQGLGEAFF. The CDR3 nucleotides read TGCGCCAGCAGCCACGGACAGGGGCTTGGTGAAGCTTTCTTT.

The J gene is TRBJ1-4, the V gene TRBV5-4; TRBD1 might be the D (5 bases). The CDR3 is 15 amino acids. Trimming removed 0 bases from V and 3 bases from J, with 9 bases in between. From germline, CDR1 is SGHNT and CDR2 YYREEE (reference sequence). The CDR3 coding sequence is TGTGCCAGCAGCTTGGGGGGCGCCTCTAATGAAAAACTGTTTTTT. Its protein is CASSLGGASNEKLFF.

The chain is built from TRBV6-5 and TRBJ1-4; 7 positions agree with TRBD1. V dropped 2 bases and J dropped 5; count of bases not matched to a gene: 5. This CDR3 is built from 15 residues. Germline-derived CDR1 and CDR2 are MNHEY and SVGAGI. DNA for the CDR3: TGTGCCAGCAGTTACCCAGCAGGGGGGAATGAAAAACTGTTTTTT. Translated, it gives CASSYPAGGNEKLFF.

This chain links TRBV2 with TRBJ1-1; 7 positions agree with TRBD1. Trimming cost V 3 bases and J 0 bases; bases outside gene matches: 4. In germline, CDR1 is SNHLY, CDR2 FYNNEI. The CDR3 has 15 residues. CDR3 loop: CASSDPTGMNTEAFF. As DNA, the CDR3 is TGTGCCAGCAGTGACCCGACAGGGATGAACACTGAAGCTTTCTTT.

V usage is TRBV6-1 and J usage is TRBJ1-5; D unclear. V gave up 6 bases and J gave up 5 bases, with 14 bases separating them. The CDR3 sequence is 14 residues long. Germline loops: CDR1 MNHNS, CDR2 SASEGT. CDR3 in amino acids: CASRGYAGYQPQHF. CDR3 DNA sequence: TGTGCCAGCAGGGGGTATGCAGGATATCAGCCCCAGCATTTT.

This sequence joins TRBV7-9 and TRBJ1-5; 8 bases fit TRBD1. V lost 5 bases, J lost 4 bases, and 1 base stayed unmatched. The CDR3 runs to 13 residues. CDR1 SEHNR and CDR2 FQNEAQ come from the germline V gene (reference sequence). CDR3 amino acids: CASSGQGNQPQHF. The CDR3 bases are TGTGCCAGCAGCGGACAGGGAAATCAGCCCCAGCATTTT.

The genes are TRBV10-2 and TRBJ2-5, with a tentative D call TRBD1 (5 bases). V was shortened by 6 bases and J by 4 bases, with 15 bases between the two germline ends. Germline lookup yields CDR1 WSHSY and CDR2 SAAADI. The CDR3 length is 14 residues. The CDR3 DNA is TGCGCCAGCAGAGACTGGGTGGGGCTAGAGACCCAGTACTTC. It codes for CASRDWVGLETQYF.

The chain carries TRBV18 and TRBJ2-7; D is perhaps TRBD1 or TRBD2 (6 bases each). This CDR3 contains 11 residues. The germline V gene has CDR1 KGHSH and CDR2 LQKENI. Deletions cut 6 bases from V and 7 bases from J, with 10 bases between. Written as DNA, the CDR3 is TGTGCCAGCTCTGAAGGGGGGGAGCAGTACTTC. It codes for CASSEGGEQYF. Full variable domain (remainder filled in from reference TRBV18 and TRBJ2-7): NAGVMQNPRHLVRRRGQEARLRCSPMKGHSHVYWYRQLPEEGLKFMVYLQKENIIDESGMPKERFSAEFPKEGPSILRIQQVVRGDSAAYFCASSEGGEQYFGPGTRLTVT.

The CDR3 coding sequence is TGTGCCAGCAGTTACTCTCCGGGTAGGGCTGAAGCTTTCTTT. Protein sequence: CASSYSPGRAEAFF. This chain connects TRBV6-6 to TRBJ1-1; D unclear. Trimming shortened V by 0 bases and J by 6 bases, and 11 bases separated the two germline ends. Looked up from germline, CDR1 is MNHNY and CDR2 is SVGAGI (reference sequence). The CDR3 is 14 residues long.

The chain employs TRBV14 and TRBJ1-2; D is undetermined. Germline assignment: CDR1 SGHDN and CDR2 FVKESK. The CDR3 consists of 13 residues. The ends were cut back, 1 base at V and 4 bases at J, with 7 bases in the middle. DNA for the CDR3: TGTGCCAGCAGCCAAGTCGGACTCTATGGCTACACCTTC. It codes for CASSQVGLYGYTF.